This T cell receptor beta chain emerged from a study of blood T cell repertoires in COVID-19. Study details: The cDNA or gDNA used as material had been derived from T cells, B-cell-depleted T cells, or PBMCs.

Losses at the gene ends were 4 bases for V and 5 bases for J; bases not matched to a gene: 13. The CDR3 consists of 17 residues. CDR1 is MGHRA, CDR2 YSYEKL, per germline. In the original analysis: For nucleated cells, counts were estimated from reference gene primer amplification. The repertoire was sequenced with immunoSEQ multiplex PCR; TCRdb's copy has only in-frame clones and lacks some. That table supplies the V and J calls and clone size; D and trimming were determined from the DNA. The sample carries some 170,000 clones, roughly 83% recorded once. The sequenced sample was peripheral blood. This clonotype originated in a woman aged 80 or older with active or convalescent COVID-19. The chain employs TRBV4-1 and TRBJ2-3; 9 nucleotides line up with TRBD2. The CDR3 DNA sequence: TGCGCCAGCAGCCCCGAGGGCGATAGCGGGGGCTTAGATACGCAGTATTTT. This codes for CASSPEGDSGGLDTQYF.